The source of this TCR beta chain is a study of shared clonotypes between healthy human individuals. Sorted-subset replicate PCRs used 150 to 200 ng DNA, around 31,000 T cell genomes. Generated by immunoSEQ multiplex PCR, the TCRdb table keeps only in-frame clones and is missing some. This table holds around 1 million clones, around 80% found once. J lost 0 bases, V lost 8 bases, and 10 bases had no gene match. CDR3 length: 15 residues. Germline V gene lookup returns CDR1 MNHEY and CDR2 SMNVEV (reference sequence). General study points: Larger estimated richness was generally seen in naive subsets than in memory subsets. When naive CD4 clonotypes were compared across a few donors, roughly 4.9% were shared.

On this clone: Its matching antigen is unknown.

The sequence derives from a man younger than 35 in good health. V gene TRBV27 combines with J gene TRBJ2-7, with 7 bases aligning to TRBD2. Sequenced material: memory CD4+ T cells sorted from blood. Subset here: CD45RA-negative fraction. DNA for the CDR3: TGTGCCAGCGGAACGGGAGGCGGTAGCTCCTACGAGCAGTACTTC. This sequence encodes CASGTGGGSSYEQYF.